This TCR beta chain appears in the sequencing data of a study of identifying expanded T cells in peripheral blood (dated by TCRdb to between 2017 and 2020). Describing the broader study: Four technical replicates, made by sequencing separate aliquots from the same pool of genomic DNA, were compared pairwise.

CDR1 and CDR2 are drawn from the germline V gene (reference sequence): MNHEY, SMNVEV. Trimming at the junction amounts to 3 bases on V and 0 bases on J, and the germline ends lie 3 bases apart. The CDR3 spans 13 residues, from the cysteine through the phenylalanine. The entry retains the CDR3 DNA only, 39 bases that are in frame from base 1. Results the study describes overall, beyond this receptor: Across all healthy-donor time intervals, the beta-binomial model significantly cut both the number of clones called differentially abundant and the false-positive rate. About 1.1 differentially abundant clones were flagged by the binomial model between technical replicates, whereas about 16 and 20 were flagged over approximately two weeks and four weeks, respectively. The authors expected that over much longer intervals, such as months to years, biological variance in healthy repertoires might increase even further. For all healthy donors, the variance in clone template counts between approximately two-week samples rose significantly as total template count increased.

Comment on this clone: It has no known antigen specificity. No base qualities exist here, and no much larger clone lies one base off it.

The immunoSEQ Assay, which relies on bias-controlled multiplex PCR amplification of genomic DNA, was used to profile TCRbeta CDR3 regions. From the authors' description of their analysis: The absolute abundance of each unique TCRbeta CDR3 region was quantified after sequences were collapsed and filtered. Differential abundance was assessed using a binomial (Fisher-equivalent) model and a beta-binomial model in which time-dependent variance fitted from healthy donors was added. Any clone with fewer than 5 combined templates was excluded, and a clone was called differentially abundant if its Benjamini-Hochberg FDR was below 0.01. Using the form v = (b*log(k)+a)^2, the beta-binomial variance was modeled as a function of the total template count across the two samples. Imported from immuneACCESS, the table was reduced by TCRdb to in-frame sequences with V and J called. These copies leave out some clones; in studies compared against another copy, an unresolved V gene accounts for under half, and the cause of the remainder is not known. V and J calls and clone size follow that table, whereas D and trimming were derived from the DNA. This sample holds about 94,000 clones; approximately 91% were observed only once. Under 6.5% of the sample goes to the ten largest clones.

No immune events such as infections were documented for the healthy donors during the collection period. Blood repertoires from healthy donors were used as a training cohort for calibrating time-dependent variance in a beta-binomial model of differential abundance of T-cell clones. The training cohort included 10 or so healthy donors, of whom 3 were female and 7 were male. On average the donors were around 45 years old, and their ages spanned about 29 to 64 years. Whole blood, obtained from a commercial supplier, was collected from each healthy donor at three time points spaced approximately 13 days apart. For immunosequencing, genomic DNA was extracted from unsorted whole blood.

This sequence originates from a person aged 18 to 75 in good health. The V and J genes are TRBV27 and TRBJ1-5; no confident D gene assignment can be made. The sequencing sample was made of blood. At the DNA level, the sequence is TGTGCCAGCAGTTTGGATAGCAATCAGCCCCAGCATTTT. It specifies CASSLDSNQPQHF.